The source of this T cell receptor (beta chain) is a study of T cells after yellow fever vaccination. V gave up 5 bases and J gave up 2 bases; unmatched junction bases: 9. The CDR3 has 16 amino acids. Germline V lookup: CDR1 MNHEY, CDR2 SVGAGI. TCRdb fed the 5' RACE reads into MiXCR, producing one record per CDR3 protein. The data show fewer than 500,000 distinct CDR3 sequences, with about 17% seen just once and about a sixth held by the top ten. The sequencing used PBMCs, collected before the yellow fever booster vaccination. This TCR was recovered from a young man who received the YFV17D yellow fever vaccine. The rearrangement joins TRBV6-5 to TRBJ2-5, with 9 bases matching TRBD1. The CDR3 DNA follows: TGTGCCAGCAGTACTACAGGGGGCTACGGGCAAGAGACCCAGTACTTC. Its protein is CASSTTGGYGQETQYF.